What follows describes a single T cell receptor beta chain. This sample was included in a study of long-term antiretroviral therapy in people with HIV. The CDR3 is 15 amino acids. Trimming took 4 bases from V and 4 from J; bases not matched to a gene: 10. CDR1 SGHAT and CDR2 FQNNGV come from the germline V gene. Survey level was the resolution at which the v3.0 immunoSEQ assay ran. The table came from immunoSEQ multiplex PCR; TCRdb's copy has only in-frame clones and leaves some out. This table has 25,000 or so clones, 85% to 95% appearing once. The chain employs TRBV11-2 and TRBJ2-7, with 7 bases lining up with TRBD2. This TCR was sampled from a middle-aged man with HIV. The source was unsorted PBMCs, collected 6.2 years after starting antiretroviral therapy. In DNA, the CDR3 is TGTGCCAGCAGCTCGGGAGGCCTGGCGGGGTACGAGCAGTACTTC. Amino acids: CASSSGGLAGYEQYF.